Following are 21 T cell receptor beta chains from one sample sequenced in a study of blood T cell repertoires in COVID-19. Generated by immunoSEQ multiplex PCR, the TCRdb table keeps only in-frame clones and is missing some. The data show a few hundred thousand clones, about nine tenths seen once. Sequencing used peripheral blood. The receptors stem from a woman between 25 and 40 years old with active or convalescent COVID-19.

V usage is TRBV19 and J usage is TRBJ1-4, with 7 bases identical to TRBD1. The V gene end was trimmed by 3 bases and the J gene end by 8 bases; junction bases not matched to a gene: 12. The CDR3 has 16 residues. The germline V gene encodes CDR1 LNHDA and CDR2 SQIVND (reference sequence). The CDR3 loop reads CASSIRLGTVDEKLFF. CDR3 nucleotides: TGTGCCAGTAGTATTCGACTCGGGACAGTTGACGAAAAACTGTTTTTT. The full variable domain, in which reference TRBV19 and TRBJ1-4 provide the parts outside the CDR3, is DGGITQSPKYLFRKEGQNVTLSCEQNLNHDAMYWYRQDPGQGLRLIYYSQIVNDFQKGDIAEGYSVSREKKESFPLTVTSAQKNPTAFYLCASSIRLGTVDEKLFFGSGTQLSVL.

This chain connects TRBV7-2 to TRBJ2-5, with 7 bases fitting TRBD1. Germline assignment: CDR1 SGHTA and CDR2 FQGNSA. The CDR3 length is 14 residues. J lost 3 bases, V lost 5 bases, and 6 bases had no gene match. CDR3 sequence reads: CASSPGQVKETQYF. The CDR3 coding sequence is TGTGCCAGCAGCCCCGGACAGGTGAAAGAGACCCAGTACTTC.

The chain joins TRBV6-1 to TRBJ2-7, with 7 bases lining up with TRBD1. V lost 2 bases to trimming and J lost 2 bases; unmatched junction nucleotides: 6. This CDR3 has 15 residues. Germline assignment: CDR1 MNHNS and CDR2 SASEGT. The CDR3 nucleotides are TGTGCCAGCAGTGAAACCCCTGACAGGGCCTACGAGCAGTACTTC. Protein: CASSETPDRAYEQYF.

The V call is TRBV9, the J call TRBJ2-2; no definite D call. Germline V gene lookup returns CDR1 SGDLS and CDR2 YYNGEE. The CDR3 totals 14 residues. Trimming shortened V by 0 bases and J by 4 bases, and 7 bases separated the two germline ends. The CDR3 protein is CASSVEPSTGELFF. CDR3 coding DNA: TGTGCCAGCAGCGTAGAACCCAGCACCGGGGAGCTGTTTTTT.

The chain employs TRBV7-2 and TRBJ2-5, with TRBD1 identical over 12 bases. The germline gives CDR1 SGHTA, CDR2 FQGNSA. The CDR3 is made up of 15 amino acids. J lost 11 bases, V lost 1 base, and 8 bases had no gene match. The CDR3 region is CASSLGGQGASPQYF. In DNA, the CDR3 is TGTGCCAGCAGCTTAGGGGGACAGGGGGCCTCTCCGCAGTACTTC.

The chain is built from TRBV5-5 and TRBJ1-3; maybe TRBD1 (5 bases). Trimming pared 0 bases from V and 0 bases from J, leaving 13 bases between. The CDR3 is 17 residues long. CDR1 and CDR2 from the germline V gene are SGHKS and YYEKEE (reference sequence). CDR3 loop: CASSLAPQGSSGNTIYF. The CDR3 coding sequence is TGTGCCAGCAGCTTGGCCCCCCAGGGCAGCTCTGGAAACACCATATATTTT.

The gene calls are TRBV29-1 and TRBJ1-1; D ambiguous. This CDR3 region has 13 residues. V lost 2 bases and J 2 bases, leaving 9 bases between the germline ends. The germline V gene encodes CDR1 SQVTM and CDR2 ANQGSEA. The CDR3: CSVERRANTEAFF. The CDR3, as DNA: TGCAGCGTTGAACGGAGGGCCAACACTGAAGCTTTCTTT.

This sequence joins TRBV7-3 and TRBJ1-2; D is perhaps TRBD1 (5 bases). From germline, CDR1 is SGHTA and CDR2 FQGTGA. The CDR3 contains 15 residues. Trimming removed 5 bases from V and 0 bases from J, with 13 bases in between. The CDR3 DNA reads TGTGCCAGCAGCCCCGGAGTACAGGCTAACTATGGCTACACCTTC. Protein sequence: CASSPGVQANYGYTF. The full variable domain, rest sourced from reference TRBV7-3 and TRBJ1-2, is GAGVSQTPSNKVTEKGKYVELRCDPISGHTALYWYRQSLGQGPEFLIYFQGTGAADDSGLPNDRFFAVRPEGSVSTLKIQRTERGDSAVYLCASSPGVQANYGYTFGSGTRLTVV.

The J gene is TRBJ1-1, the V gene TRBV4-2, with D possibly being TRBD1 (5 bases). Trimming stripped 4 bases from V and 3 bases from J, with 9 bases between. Germline V lookup: CDR1 LGHNA, CDR2 YNFKEQ. There are 13 residues in the CDR3. The CDR3 sequence: CASSLSQDTEAFF. CDR3 DNA: TGTGCCAGCAGCCTGTCACAGGACACTGAAGCTTTCTTT.

The gene calls are TRBV9 and TRBJ2-7, with 8 bases lining up with TRBD2. This CDR3 region has 15 residues. Germline CDR1 and CDR2: SGDLS and YYNGEE. With 0 bases clipped from V and 3 bases from J, the junction kept 5 bases outside the gene matches. CDR3 sequence (DNA): TGTGCCAGCAGCGTAGGTGGACTAGCAAGCTACGAGCAGTACTTC. Protein sequence: CASSVGGLASYEQYF.

The V call is TRBV29-1, the J call TRBJ1-1, with TRBD1 as a possible D gene (5 bases). V was trimmed by 4 bases and J by 7 bases, leaving 7 bases between them. The germline V gene has CDR1 SQVTM and CDR2 ANQGSEA. The CDR3 loop spans 10 amino acids. The CDR3 here is CSVVGGEAFF. The DNA for the CDR3 is TGCAGCGTTGTCGGGGGTGAAGCTTTCTTT.

This chain joins TRBV5-6 and TRBJ1-4; D is perhaps TRBD1 (6 bases). Germline assignment: CDR1 SGHDT and CDR2 YYEEEE. The CDR3 is 18 residues long. The V and J ends lost 4 bases and 6 bases respectively, with 25 bases between them. CDR3 residues: CASSRRWTVSSLDEKLFF. CDR3 DNA: TGTGCCAGCAGCCGGAGGTGGACAGTGAGTTCATTGGATGAAAAACTGTTTTTT.

The chain carries TRBV5-6 and TRBJ1-1, with D maybe TRBD1 (5 bases). The germline gives CDR1 SGHDT, CDR2 YYEEEE. The ends were cut back, 0 bases at V and 11 bases at J, with 14 bases in the middle. This CDR3 is built from 13 residues. The CDR3 is CASSLEVQGRAFF. As DNA, the CDR3 is TGTGCCAGCAGCTTGGAAGTTCAGGGCAGGGCTTTCTTT.

The V and J genes are TRBV27 and TRBJ2-5; maybe TRBD2 (6 bases). Germline V gene lookup returns CDR1 MNHEY and CDR2 SMNVEV (reference sequence). The V end was cut by 2 bases, the J end by 5 bases, with 12 bases between. The CDR3 contains 14 residues. For the CDR3, the DNA is TGTGCCAGCAGTTTAGGCGGGGCGGGTGAGACCCAGTACTTC. Its translation is CASSLGGAGETQYF.

The V call is TRBV6-5, the J call TRBJ2-7, with D possibly being TRBD2 (5 bases). Trimming took 2 bases from V and 0 from J, leaving 8 bases between them. The CDR3 length is 14 residues. Germline CDR1 MNHEY, CDR2 SVGAGI. The CDR3 spells CASSYLRGSYEQYF. DNA for the CDR3: TGTGCCAGCAGTTACCTCCGGGGCTCCTACGAGCAGTACTTC.

The chain joins TRBV28 to TRBJ2-3, with TRBD1 identical over 10 bases. V trimming: 2 bases; J trimming: 8 bases; junction bases outside the gene matches: 13. This CDR3 contains 17 residues. The germline gives CDR1 MDHEN, CDR2 SYDVKM. For the CDR3, the DNA is TGTGCCAGCAGTTTAAGGACCGGGACAGGGGCCTTTAGTACGCAGTATTTT. This codes for CASSLRTGTGAFSTQYF.

About this clone: The same CDR3 is also encoded by other DNA sequences in this sample. V usage is TRBV7-2 and J usage is TRBJ1-2, with TRBD1 matching 7 bases. Germline V gene sequence: CDR1 SGHTA, CDR2 FQGNSA. V trimming: 5 bases; J trimming: 4 bases; junction bases outside the gene matches: 4. The CDR3 has 13 amino acids. Written as DNA, the CDR3 is TGTGCCAGCAGCCCAGGGACAGTCTATGGCTACACCTTC. Protein product: CASSPGTVYGYTF.

In this sample, this clone turned up a few times. The gene calls are TRBV20-1 and TRBJ1-1, with D maybe TRBD1 (5 bases). The length of the CDR3 is 11 residues. The germline gives CDR1 DFQATT, CDR2 SNEGSKA (reference sequence). Trimming took 6 bases from V and 6 from J, leaving 11 bases between them. The CDR3 DNA follows: TGCAGTGCCATTGAACAGGCTGAAGCTTTCTTT. Protein: CSAIEQAEAFF.

The chain combines TRBV28 with TRBJ2-2, with TRBD2 matching 12 bases. CDR3 length: 17 amino acids. Trimming took 5 bases from V and 0 from J; bases not matched to a gene: 4. Germline CDR1 is MDHEN and CDR2 is SYDVKM. In DNA form, the CDR3 reads TGTGCCAGCAGTCCCCTAGCGGGGGGGCCGAACACCGGGGAGCTGTTTTTT. Protein sequence: CASSPLAGGPNTGELFF. The variable domain in full, completed from reference TRBV28 and TRBJ2-2, reads DVKVTQSSRYLVKRTGEKVFLECVQDMDHENMFWYRQDPGLGLRLIYFSYDVKMKEKGDIPEGYSVSREKKERFSLILESASTNQTSMYLCASSPLAGGPNTGELFFGEGSRLTVL.

The chain uses TRBV19 and TRBJ1-5, with no clear D. CDR3 size: 14 residues. The ends were cut back, 5 bases at V and 7 bases at J, with 15 bases in the middle. The germline V gene encodes CDR1 LNHDA and CDR2 SQIVND (reference sequence). CDR3 coding DNA: TGTGCCAGTAGTTTAATCCATGCCCGGCAGCCCCAGCATTTT. Protein: CASSLIHARQPQHF.

This rearrangement joins TRBV27 to TRBJ1-1; 8 bases are shared with TRBD1. This CDR3 is built from 15 residues. The trim removed 6 bases at V and 5 bases at J, leaving 11 bases unmatched. Germline V gene sequence: CDR1 MNHEY, CDR2 SMNVEV (reference sequence). In DNA form, the CDR3 reads TGTGCCAGCAGCCTGCTAACAGGGGGGTATACTGAAGCTTTCTTT. Translating gives CASSLLTGGYTEAFF.